This TCR beta chain originates from a study of blood T cells in healthy people across ages. Study observations and caveats: Calculation of diversity from one million T cells yielded estimates considered to be underestimates.

For the second PCR, which ran for about 7 to 12 cycles, a sample-barcoded 5' primer and a J-beta primer mix were used. Carrying 12 random nucleotides, a template-switch adaptor labeled each individual cDNA molecule. MiXCR, applied by TCRdb to the 5' RACE reads, yields one record per CDR3 protein. The sample carries over 1,300,000 distinct CDR3 sequences, approximately 59% recorded once. Of note for this clonotype: Its target is unknown.

CDR3 size: 13 residues. CDR1 is MNHEY, CDR2 SMNVEV, per germline (reference sequence). The V end lost 2 bases, the J end lost 8 bases, and 10 bases lay between the germline ends. The V and J genes are TRBV27 and TRBJ2-1; D gene unclear. This receptor was obtained from a man aged 18 to 30 in good health. The specimen was blood. The CDR3 nucleotides read TGTGCCAGCAGTTTAAGGTTCCCGGATGAGCAGTTCTTC. This gives the protein CASSLRFPDEQFF.